These T cell receptor beta chains were read from a single sample in a study of T cells in Graves' hyperthyroidism and ophthalmopathy. MiXCR was run by TCRdb on the multiplex PCR reads, yielding one entry per CDR3 protein. The sample lists 350,000 or so distinct CDR3 sequences, roughly 17% occurring once. The sample consisted of blood. Receptors originate from a woman between 25 and 40 years old with Graves' hyperthyroidism that later progressed to Graves' ophthalmopathy. Each CDR3 is given without its conserved first and last residue. The order of the fields is J gene, V gene, CDR3 protein.

J gene: TRBJ1-5
V gene: TRBV27
CDR3 protein: ASSPGVFTQPQH

J gene: TRBJ1-6
V gene: TRBV30
CDR3 protein: ATDNSYNSPLH

J gene: TRBJ1-3
V gene: TRBV3-1
CDR3 protein: ASSHGGAGVVQGNTIY

J gene: TRBJ1-6
V gene: TRBV6-1
CDR3 protein: ASSEGGRSSYNSPLH

J gene: TRBJ2-5
V gene: TRBV11-2
CDR3 protein: ASSDSDRGLRETQY

J gene: TRBJ2-6
V gene: TRBV18
CDR3 protein: ASSPDFGGSGSGANVLT

J gene: TRBJ2-1
V gene: TRBV5-1
CDR3 protein: ASSLGPNLSRGSYNEQF

J gene: TRBJ1-6
V gene: TRBV6-1
CDR3 protein: ASRITGNSPLH

J gene: TRBJ2-1
V gene: TRBV11-2
CDR3 protein: ASTTSLGQQYNEQF

J gene: TRBJ1-6
V gene: TRBV4-2
CDR3 protein: ASSQGRQGSYNSPLH

J gene: TRBJ2-3
V gene: TRBV9
CDR3 protein: ASSVVATSTDTQY

J gene: TRBJ2-5
V gene: TRBV19
CDR3 protein: ASSIGVGDQETQY

J gene: TRBJ1-6
V gene: TRBV9
CDR3 protein: ASSIGPDDGLNSPLH

J gene: TRBJ1-5
V gene: TRBV13
CDR3 protein: ASSQGQLGNQPQH

J gene: TRBJ2-1
V gene: TRBV30
CDR3 protein: AYTGGTYYNEQF

J gene: TRBJ2-1
V gene: TRBV5-6
CDR3 protein: ASSFGGGLAVYNGQF

J gene: TRBJ1-2
V gene: TRBV29-1
CDR3 protein: SVATGGTIRAGYGYT

J gene: TRBJ2-7
V gene: TRBV28
CDR3 protein: ASSLTLGRLVKPYEQY

J gene: TRBJ2-3
V gene: TRBV20-1
CDR3 protein: SALGSGGSTDTQY

J gene: TRBJ2-7
V gene: TRBV11-1
CDR3 protein: ASSPGYGTGREQY

J gene: TRBJ2-1
V gene: TRBV7-2
CDR3 protein: ASSLSQAYNEQF

J gene: TRBJ2-5
V gene: TRBV6-2/TRBV6-3
CDR3 protein: ASSYFRSDWREETQY

J gene: TRBJ1-5
V gene: TRBV6-1
CDR3 protein: ASRPNAGPGGLHQPQH

J gene: TRBJ2-5
V gene: TRBV6-2/TRBV6-3
CDR3 protein: ASSRETSGNQETQY

J gene: TRBJ2-7
V gene: TRBV3-1
CDR3 protein: ASSQVGLAGAEVRIHEQY

J gene: TRBJ2-7
V gene: TRBV5-1
CDR3 protein: ASSFRRGGNEQY

J gene: TRBJ2-5
V gene: TRBV9
CDR3 protein: ASSQGSQETQY

J gene: TRBJ1-1
V gene: TRBV3-1
CDR3 protein: ASIETGNTEAF

J gene: TRBJ1-2
V gene: TRBV2
CDR3 protein: ASTYRAIYGYT

J gene: TRBJ1-1
V gene: TRBV5-1
CDR3 protein: ASTGQGGAF

J gene: TRBJ1-2
V gene: TRBV5-6
CDR3 protein: ASSVGGRIGGYT

J gene: TRBJ2-7
V gene: TRBV28
CDR3 protein: ASLESGGGYEQY

J gene: TRBJ1-1
V gene: TRBV5-6
CDR3 protein: ASSIRWTGSNTEAF

J gene: TRBJ2-1
V gene: TRBV4-1
CDR3 protein: ASSQVVLAGGPRKDEQF

J gene: TRBJ2-2
V gene: TRBV14
CDR3 protein: ASSKYRAGELF

J gene: TRBJ2-7
V gene: TRBV6-5
CDR3 protein: ASRYTGGSSYEQY

J gene: TRBJ2-2
V gene: TRBV27
CDR3 protein: ASRTSWNTGELF

J gene: TRBJ2-7
V gene: TRBV18
CDR3 protein: ASSQGGEQY

J gene: TRBJ2-5
V gene: TRBV30
CDR3 protein: AWGTSGGLRYQETQY

J gene: TRBJ2-3
V gene: TRBV11-2
CDR3 protein: ASSLDPRWGGESTDTQY

J gene: TRBJ2-7
V gene: TRBV12-3/TRBV12-4
CDR3 protein: ASSERTGHSYEQY

J gene: TRBJ1-4
V gene: TRBV30
CDR3 protein: AWSVLFGTYPNEKLF

J gene: TRBJ2-3
V gene: TRBV5-4
CDR3 protein: ASSWGLASTDTQY

J gene: TRBJ1-5
V gene: TRBV20-1
CDR3 protein: SARGQGESQPQH

J gene: TRBJ1-1
V gene: TRBV9
CDR3 protein: ASGEGNTEAF

J gene: TRBJ1-4
V gene: TRBV2
CDR3 protein: ASSESGGRREKLF

J gene: TRBJ2-5
V gene: TRBV20-1
CDR3 protein: SANSGTSGGGETQY

J gene: TRBJ2-7
V gene: TRBV5-8
CDR3 protein: ASSLRGGSSSYEQY

J gene: TRBJ2-5
V gene: TRBV2
CDR3 protein: ASSGWGETQY

J gene: TRBJ2-1
V gene: TRBV6-4
CDR3 protein: ASLKGTGGNEQF

J gene: TRBJ1-2
V gene: TRBV3-1
CDR3 protein: ASSLGQGRYGYT

J gene: TRBJ1-1
V gene: TRBV19
CDR3 protein: ASSMSGTEAF

J gene: TRBJ2-5
V gene: TRBV27
CDR3 protein: ASSLSGAPLAGVGETQY

J gene: TRBJ2-7
V gene: TRBV19
CDR3 protein: ASSGLSYEQY

J gene: TRBJ1-6
V gene: TRBV27
CDR3 protein: ASSWGYGNSPLH

J gene: TRBJ1-6
V gene: TRBV20-1
CDR3 protein: SARDPGTGQSSYNSPLH

J gene: TRBJ2-2
V gene: TRBV29-1
CDR3 protein: SVEDGGQGDFAGELF

J gene: TRBJ2-1
V gene: TRBV11-2
CDR3 protein: ASSLGLQEQF

J gene: TRBJ2-7
V gene: TRBV7-9
CDR3 protein: ASSEQGERNEQY

J gene: TRBJ2-7
V gene: TRBV18
CDR3 protein: ASSFGGKYEQY